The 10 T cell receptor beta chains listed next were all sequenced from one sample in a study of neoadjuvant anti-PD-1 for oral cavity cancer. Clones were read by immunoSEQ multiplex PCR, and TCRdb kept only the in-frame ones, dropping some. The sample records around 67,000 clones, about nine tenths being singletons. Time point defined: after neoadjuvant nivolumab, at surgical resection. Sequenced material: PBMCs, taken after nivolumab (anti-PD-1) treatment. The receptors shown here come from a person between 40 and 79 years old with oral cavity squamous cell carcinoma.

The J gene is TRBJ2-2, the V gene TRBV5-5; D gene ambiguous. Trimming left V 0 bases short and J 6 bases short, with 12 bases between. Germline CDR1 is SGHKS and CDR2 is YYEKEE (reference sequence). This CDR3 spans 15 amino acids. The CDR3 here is CASSLASTSAGELFF. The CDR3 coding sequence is TGTGCCAGCAGCTTGGCGTCAACCAGCGCCGGGGAGCTGTTTTTT. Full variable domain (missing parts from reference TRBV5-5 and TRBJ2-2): DAGVTQSPTHLIKTRGQQVTLRCSPISGHKSVSWYQQVLGQGPQFIFQYYEKEERGRGNFPDRFSARQFPNYSSELNVNALLLGDSALYLCASSLASTSAGELFFGEGSRLTVL.

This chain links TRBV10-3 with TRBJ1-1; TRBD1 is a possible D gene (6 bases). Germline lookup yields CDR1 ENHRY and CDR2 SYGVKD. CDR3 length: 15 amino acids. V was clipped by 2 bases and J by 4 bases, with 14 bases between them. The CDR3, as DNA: TGTGCCATCAGTGAGCTCGGGACAAAGGGCACTGAAGCTTTCTTT. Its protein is CAISELGTKGTEAFF.

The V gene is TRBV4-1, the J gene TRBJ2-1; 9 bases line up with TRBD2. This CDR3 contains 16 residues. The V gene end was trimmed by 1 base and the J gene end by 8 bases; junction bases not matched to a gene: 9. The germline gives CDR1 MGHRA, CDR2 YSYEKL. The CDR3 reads CASSQARGRAPHEQFF. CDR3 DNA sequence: TGCGCCAGCAGCCAAGCCCGCGGGAGGGCCCCCCATGAGCAGTTCTTC.

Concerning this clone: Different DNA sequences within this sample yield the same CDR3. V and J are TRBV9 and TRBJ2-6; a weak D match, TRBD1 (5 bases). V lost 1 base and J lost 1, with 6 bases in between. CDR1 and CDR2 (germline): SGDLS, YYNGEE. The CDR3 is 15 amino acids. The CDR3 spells CASSVRGSGANVLTF. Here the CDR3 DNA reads TGTGCCAGCAGCGTAAGGGGATCTGGGGCCAACGTCCTGACTTTC.

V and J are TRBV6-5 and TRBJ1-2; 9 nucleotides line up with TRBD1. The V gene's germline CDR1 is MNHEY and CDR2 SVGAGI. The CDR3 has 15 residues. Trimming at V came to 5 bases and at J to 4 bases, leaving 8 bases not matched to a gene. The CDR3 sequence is CASSASGTGTYGYTF. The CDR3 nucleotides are TGTGCCAGCAGTGCTTCCGGGACAGGGACCTATGGCTACACCTTC.

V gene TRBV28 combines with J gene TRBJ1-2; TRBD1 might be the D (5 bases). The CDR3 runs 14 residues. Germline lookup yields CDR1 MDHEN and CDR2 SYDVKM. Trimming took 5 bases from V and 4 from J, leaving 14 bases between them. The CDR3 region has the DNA TGTGCCAGCAGTCCCCCCCAGGGCCTCTATGGCTACACCTTC. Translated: CASSPPQGLYGYTF.

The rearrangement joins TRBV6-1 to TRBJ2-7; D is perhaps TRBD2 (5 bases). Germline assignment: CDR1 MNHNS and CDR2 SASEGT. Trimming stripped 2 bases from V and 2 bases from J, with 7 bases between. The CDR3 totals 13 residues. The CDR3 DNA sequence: TGTGCCAGCAGTGAATTGAGGGCCTACGAGCAGTACTTC. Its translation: CASSELRAYEQYF.

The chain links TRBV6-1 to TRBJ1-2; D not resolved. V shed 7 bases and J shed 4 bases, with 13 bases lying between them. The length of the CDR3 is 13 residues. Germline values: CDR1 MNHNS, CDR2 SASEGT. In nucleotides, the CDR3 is TGTGCCAGCACCCTATTGTCAGCCTATGGCTACACCTTC. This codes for CASTLLSAYGYTF.

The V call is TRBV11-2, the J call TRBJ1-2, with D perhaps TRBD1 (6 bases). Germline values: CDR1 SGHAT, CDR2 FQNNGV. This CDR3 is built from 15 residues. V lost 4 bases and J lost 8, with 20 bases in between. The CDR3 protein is CASSSLTQGLKGYTF. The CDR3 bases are TGTGCCAGCAGCTCTTTGACACAGGGTCTAAAGGGCTACACCTTC. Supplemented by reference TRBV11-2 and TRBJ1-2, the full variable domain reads EAGVAQSPRYKIIEKRQSVAFWCNPISGHATLYWYQQILGQGPKLLIQFQNNGVVDDSQLPKDRFSAERLKGVDSTLKIQPAKLEDSAVYLCASSSLTQGLKGYTFGSGTRLTVV.

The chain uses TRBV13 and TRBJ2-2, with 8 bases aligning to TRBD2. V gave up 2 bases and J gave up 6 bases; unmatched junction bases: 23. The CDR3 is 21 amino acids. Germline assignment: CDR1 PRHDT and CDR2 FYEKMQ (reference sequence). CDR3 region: CASSLRSRGTSGNGRAGELFF. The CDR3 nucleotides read TGTGCCAGCAGCTTAAGATCCCGAGGAACTAGCGGCAATGGAAGGGCCGGGGAGCTGTTTTTT. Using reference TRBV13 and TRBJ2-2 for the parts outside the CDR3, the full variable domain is AAGVIQSPRHLIKEKRETATLKCYPIPRHDTVYWYQQGPGQDPQFLISFYEKMQSDKGSIPDRFSAQQFSDYHSELNMSSLELGDSALYFCASSLRSRGTSGNGRAGELFFGEGSRLTVL.